The entry below describes one TCR beta chain. This clonotype has a single count. Its antigen is unknown. No clone much larger than this one lies a single base away; base qualities are absent. One read gives only weak evidence. The germline V gene (reference sequence) yields MNHNY for CDR1 and SVGAGI for CDR2. The junction shows trimming of 2 bases on V and 6 bases on J, plus 16 bases between the germline ends. The CDR3 covers 15 residues, taking in both the cysteine and the phenylalanine. Only the CDR3 DNA stays, 45 bases, in frame from base 1. The treatment or condition label, as the study defines it: in vitro stimulation with specific CMV peptide epitopes to enrich CMV-specific T cells. Sequencing took place on an Illumina HiSeq 1500. TCRdb redid the processing of the public reads, applying fastp at Q25 and MiXCR, and retained in-frame beta chains. Entries are consolidated by CDR3 protein sequence, retaining the most common genes and DNA. This sample holds over 55,000 distinct CDR3 sequences; 20% were observed only once. Clones ranked in the top ten supply under 85% of the sample.

These data are taken from a study of T cell repertoires in cytomegalovirus infection (dated by TCRdb to the late 2010s). In terms of the full investigation: Recently identified HLA-C-restricted CMV epitopes, whose presentation resists viral immunomodulation, were targeted by peptide stimulations together with well-studied HLA-B-restricted epitopes. Donor HLA type was relevant to the analysis, because carriage of CMV infection together with the matching HLA type was indicated by public TCR beta signatures.

Results the study describes overall, beyond this receptor: Cumulative frequency of public TCR beta family members discriminated carriers of CMV infection plus the relevant HLA type in this cohort and an independent approximately 350-donor cohort. The ex vivo response was dominated by HLA-C-restricted CMV-specific TCR beta clonotypes, which also provided the single most frequent clonotype in two of eight donors.

This chain is built from TRBV6-6 and TRBJ1-1, and the D gene may be TRBD1, 5 bases matching. The sample consisted of CD8+ T cells from cultured PBMCs, taken from culture after CMV antigen stimulation. This sequence originates from a human donor in good health (CMV status not recorded). Some clones in this sample may be carry-over from other donors' samples. The encoded CDR3 is CASSYGGDENAEAFF. The nucleotide sequence is given as TGTGCCAGCAGTTACGGAGGGGATGAAAACGCTGAAGCTTTCTTT.